This T cell receptor beta chain is from a study of blood T cell repertoires in COVID-19. On the study more broadly: Sites in the United States, Italy and Spain provided acute and convalescent COVID-19 samples. Nucleic acid was either cDNA or gDNA, and it came from T cells, B-cell-depleted T cells, or PBMCs.

In the authors' methods: The assay estimated nucleated cells by amplifying reference gene primers. The repertoire was sequenced with immunoSEQ multiplex PCR; TCRdb's copy has only in-frame clones and lacks some. V and J calls and clone size are copied from that table; D and trimming were computed from the DNA. The sample shows about 160,000 clones, approximately 83% of them seen only once. J gave up 6 bases and V 5 bases, and 9 bases lay outside the gene matches. The CDR3 consists of 14 residues. Germline CDR1 is MDHEN and CDR2 is SYDVKM. J is TRBJ2-7 and V is TRBV28, with 8 bases matching TRBD2. Sequencing input: peripheral blood. The TCR comes from a man between 65 and 85 years old with acute or convalescent COVID-19. The CDR3 reads CASSPVREGPEQYF. In DNA form, the CDR3 reads TGTGCCAGCAGTCCCGTCCGGGAGGGCCCCGAGCAGTACTTC.